What follows is one T cell receptor (beta chain) and its context. Its target is not known. These data belong to a study of CD8+ T cells in alopecia areata. In the study overall: For the treated group, dosing was oral tofacitinib at 5 to 10 mg twice daily. Tofacitinib was given for 6 to 18 months, then stopped for 6 months.

The authors extracted RNA and reverse transcribed it into cDNA as the sequencing template. Here immunoSEQ multiplex PCR was the method, and the copy in TCRdb shows in-frame clones only, minus some. The data show 200,000 to 250,000 clones, over 40% seen once. As to treatment: oral pan-JAK inhibitor, 5-10 mg twice daily. Alopecia areata patients provided lesional scalp punch biopsies and peripheral blood. Study-wide points: Under tofacitinib, fewer expanded CD8+ clones appeared among the top 100 scalp clones.

Per the germline V gene, CDR1 is SGHAT and CDR2 is FQNNGV. This CDR3 comprises 13 residues. The V end lost 5 bases, the J end lost 5 bases, and 12 bases lay between the germline ends. The sequencing used CD4+ T cells sorted from blood, collected around week 36, from a patient treated with tofacitinib. The rearrangement joins TRBV11-2 to TRBJ2-5; unclear D gene. The origin of this receptor is a human donor with alopecia areata. The CDR3 DNA follows: TGTGCCAGCAGCCCCCCGCTGTGGGAGACCCAGTACTTC. Encoded protein: CASSPPLWETQYF.